This passage covers 15 T cell receptor beta chains from one sample sequenced in a study of T cell repertoires in cytomegalovirus infection. One entry per CDR3 protein results from TCRdb running MiXCR on the reads. The table includes roughly 280,000 distinct CDR3 sequences, roughly a fifth detected once. The antigens for these receptors are not known. The sequences come from cultured PBMCs, collected from culture after CMV antigen stimulation. The receptors were sampled from a human donor in good health (CMV status not recorded). Some clones in this sample may be carry-over from other donors' samples.

The gene calls are TRBV18 and TRBJ1-1; 10 bases are a match to TRBD1. With 6 bases clipped from V and 1 base from J, the junction kept 5 bases outside the gene matches. Germline values: CDR1 KGHSH, CDR2 LQKENI. This CDR3 spans 15 amino acids. The CDR3 DNA follows: TGTGCCAGCTCCCCGGGACAGGGGAGGAACACTGAAGCTTTCTTT. This sequence encodes CASSPGQGRNTEAFF.

V usage is TRBV4-3 and J usage is TRBJ2-3; 9 bases agree with TRBD2. CDR1 and CDR2 (germline): LGHNA, YSLEER. The CDR3 contains 17 residues. Unmatched junction bases numbered 9, after V lost 1 base and J lost 4 bases. CDR3 sequence (DNA): TGCGCCAGCAGCCAAGGTCCTAGCGGGATGTGGCCAGATACGCAGTATTTT. Its translation: CASSQGPSGMWPDTQYF.

This clonotype has only one observation. A clone one base away is much larger, so this may be a read error. The V call is TRBV12-3 or TRBV12-4, the J call TRBJ2-7; tentatively, D is TRBD1 or TRBD2 (5 bases each). The CDR3 is made up of 16 amino acids. The chain's CDR3 is CASSPLMGDPLRERYF. The CDR3 bases are TGTGCCAGCAGCCCTCTTATGGGGGACCCGCTTAGGGAGCGGTACTTC.

V is TRBV4-3 and J is TRBJ2-2, with D tentatively TRBD2 (7 bases). V was trimmed by 0 bases and J by 6 bases, leaving 14 bases between them. The CDR3 sequence is 16 residues long. The V gene's germline CDR1 is LGHNA and CDR2 YSLEER. In nucleotides, the CDR3 is TGCGCCAGCAGCCAAGATCGGGGGGCCTCGTCCGGGGAGCTGTTTTTT. This encodes CASSQDRGASSGELFF.

This clonotype is judged medium-sized. This chain links TRBV11-2 with TRBJ1-1; perhaps TRBD1 as D (5 bases). The CDR3 runs to 13 residues. Trimming took off 6 bases at V and 2 bases at J, with 10 bases between the two ends. Germline V gene lookup returns CDR1 SGHAT and CDR2 FQNNGV. The CDR3 nucleotides are TGTGCCAGCAGGACACAGGTTAACACTGAAGCTTTCTTT. Its protein is CASRTQVNTEAFF.

This clonotype was counted ten times or more. The genes are TRBV6-2 or TRBV6-3 and TRBJ2-1, with D maybe TRBD2 (5 bases). Trimming stripped 6 bases from V and 10 bases from J, with 10 bases between. The CDR3 covers 11 residues. Germline V gene lookup returns CDR1 MNHEY and CDR2 SVGEGT. CDR3 residues: CASRHGIEQFF. As DNA, the CDR3 is TGTGCCAGCAGGCACGGGATAGAGCAGTTCTTC.

This clonotype was recorded a few times. This chain joins TRBV7-9 and TRBJ1-4; 9 nucleotides align to TRBD1. The CDR3 spans 16 residues. V dropped 4 bases and J dropped 7; count of bases not matched to a gene: 10. Germline-derived CDR1 and CDR2 are SEHNR and FQNEAQ (reference sequence). CDR3 DNA: TGTGCCAGCAGCTACCGCCGGACAGGGGTTTTTGAAAAACTGTTTTTT. Amino acids: CASSYRRTGVFEKLFF.

This clonotype rates as medium-sized. The chain recombines TRBV7-2 with TRBJ2-4, with D unclear. Germline V lookup: CDR1 SGHTA, CDR2 FQGNSA. This CDR3 spans 15 amino acids. V lost 6 bases and J 0 bases, leaving 12 bases between the germline ends. The CDR3 DNA reads TGTGCCAGCAGGCGAGAAGTACTAGCCAAAAACATTCAGTACTTC. Amino acid sequence: CASRREVLAKNIQYF.

This clonotype appeared many times. The J gene is TRBJ2-5, the V gene TRBV12-3 or TRBV12-4; 11 positions agree with TRBD1. Unmatched junction bases numbered 5, after V lost 5 bases and J lost 6 bases. CDR3 size: 14 residues. For the CDR3, the DNA is TGTGCCAGCAGTCCGGGACAGGGGGTACAGACCCAGTACTTC. It is translated as CASSPGQGVQTQYF.

V usage is TRBV2 and J usage is TRBJ2-5; D is ambiguous. The ends were cut back, 0 bases at V and 9 bases at J, with 8 bases in the middle. This CDR3 has 12 amino acids. Germline V lookup: CDR1 SNHLY, CDR2 FYNNEI. The CDR3 here is CASSEARMAQYF. The CDR3 nucleotides read TGTGCCAGCAGTGAAGCCAGAATGGCCCAGTACTTC.

This clonotype was detected a few times. This chain uses TRBV20-1 with TRBJ2-5, with 9 bases lining up with TRBD2. This CDR3 is built from 16 residues. The junction had 12 bases not matched to a gene; V was cut back by 6 bases and J by 1 base. Germline V gives CDR1 DFQATT, CDR2 SNEGSKA (reference sequence). CDR3 in amino acids: CSALPLIAGAQETQYF. The DNA for the CDR3 is TGCAGTGCCCTACCCCTTATAGCGGGAGCCCAAGAGACCCAGTACTTC.

This clonotype was found a few times. J is TRBJ2-3 and V is TRBV2; TRBD2 aligns across 10 bases. Per the germline V gene, CDR1 is SNHLY and CDR2 is FYNNEI. V shed 6 bases and J 2 bases; nucleotides not matched to a gene: 5. This CDR3 is 15 amino acids long. The CDR3 sequence is CASRRLAGFTDTQYF. CDR3 bases: TGTGCCAGCAGGAGACTAGCGGGCTTCACAGATACGCAGTATTTT.

This clonotype turned up a few times. The chain carries TRBV7-9 and TRBJ2-5; no clear D gene. The CDR3 runs to 14 residues. The germline V and J ends were trimmed by 1 base and 0 bases, with 6 bases remaining between them. CDR1 and CDR2 from the germline V gene are SEHNR and FQNEAQ (reference sequence). In DNA form, the CDR3 reads TGTGCCAGCAGCTTAGGCAGTTACCAAGAGACCCAGTACTTC. It specifies CASSLGSYQETQYF. Using reference TRBV7-9 and TRBJ2-5 for the parts outside the CDR3, the full variable domain is DTGVSQNPRHKITKRGQNVTFRCDPISEHNRLYWYRQTLGQGPEFLTYFQNEAQLEKSRLLSDRFSAERPKGSFSTLEIQRTEQGDSAMYLCASSLGSYQETQYFGPGTRLLVL.

The chain links TRBV6-2 or TRBV6-3 to TRBJ2-3; 7 positions agree with TRBD2. The CDR3 sequence is 16 residues long. Germline V gene sequence: CDR1 MNHEY, CDR2 SVGEGT. Germline trimming cut 3 bases from V and 0 bases from J; bases unmatched to any gene: 6. DNA of the CDR3: TGTGCCAGCAGTTATTCGGCGGGAGTAAGCACAGATACGCAGTATTTT. Translation: CASSYSAGVSTDTQYF.

This clonotype showed up many times. J is TRBJ1-5 and V is TRBV6-1, with D uncertain. V lost 5 bases and J 0 bases, leaving 17 bases between the germline ends. CDR1 and CDR2 from the germline V gene are MNHNS and SASEGT. The CDR3 runs 17 residues. The CDR3 nucleotides are TGTGCCAGCAGTTCGTTCGGGCATGCTTATAGCAATCAGCCCCAGCATTTT. Translation gives CASSSFGHAYSNQPQHF.